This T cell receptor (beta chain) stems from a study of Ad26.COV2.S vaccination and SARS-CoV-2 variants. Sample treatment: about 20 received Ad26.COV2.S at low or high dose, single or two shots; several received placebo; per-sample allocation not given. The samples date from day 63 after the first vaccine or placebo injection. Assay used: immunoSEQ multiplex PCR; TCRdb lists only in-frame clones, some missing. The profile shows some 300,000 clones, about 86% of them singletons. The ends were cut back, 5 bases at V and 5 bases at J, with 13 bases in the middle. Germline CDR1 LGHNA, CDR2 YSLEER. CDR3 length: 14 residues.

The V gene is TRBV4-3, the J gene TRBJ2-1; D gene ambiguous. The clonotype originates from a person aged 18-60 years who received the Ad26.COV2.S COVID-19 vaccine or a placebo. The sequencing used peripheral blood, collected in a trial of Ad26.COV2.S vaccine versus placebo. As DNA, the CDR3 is TGCGCCAGCAGCGCCCGAATTCGGGACAATGAGCAGTTCTTC. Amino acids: CASSARIRDNEQFF.